This TCR beta chain was sequenced for a study of CD4 T cells in relation to SARS-CoV-2 and coronaviruses. About the study: ViraFEST: approximately 10-day antigen culture of PBMCs, then TCR beta CDR3 sequencing. Study-wide results and limits: Pre-pandemic and post-infection samples never came from the same donor.

Between the trimmed V and J ends, which lost 2 bases and 4 bases, there was a span of 17 bases. Germline CDR1 and CDR2: SGHTA and FQGTGA. The CDR3 loop spans 16 amino acids. A remark on this clone: The antigen remains unidentified.

Naive and memory CD4+ T cells were separated from cryopreserved PBMCs. 80,000 to 100,000 naive or memory CD4+ cells were cultured with CEF peptides for about 10 days. Method: immunoSEQ multiplex PCR; TCRdb's copy keeps in-frame clones and lacks some. This table has roughly 43,000 clones, over 75% appearing once. This clonotype originated in an adult with COVID-19. The specimen was naive CD4+ T cells from PBMCs, cultured in vitro. The subset denotes: naive CD4+ T cells isolated by negative enrichment. The chain employs TRBV7-3 and TRBJ1-1, with D possibly TRBD1 on 5 matching bases. The CDR3 reads CASSLFFQGGSTEAFF. The CDR3 nucleotides read TGTGCCAGCAGCTTATTTTTCCAGGGAGGAAGCACTGAAGCTTTCTTT.